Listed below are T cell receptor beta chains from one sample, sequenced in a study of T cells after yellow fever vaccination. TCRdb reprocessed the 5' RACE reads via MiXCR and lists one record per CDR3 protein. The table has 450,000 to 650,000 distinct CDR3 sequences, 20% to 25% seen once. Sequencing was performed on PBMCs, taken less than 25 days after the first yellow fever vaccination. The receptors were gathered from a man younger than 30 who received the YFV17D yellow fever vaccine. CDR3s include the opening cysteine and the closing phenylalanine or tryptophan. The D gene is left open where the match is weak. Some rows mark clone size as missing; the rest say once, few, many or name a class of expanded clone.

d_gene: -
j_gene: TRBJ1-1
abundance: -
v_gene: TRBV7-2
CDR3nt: TGTGCCAGCAGCTTTGCAGGGAGTCCGGACACTGAAGCTTTCTTT
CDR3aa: CASSFAGSPDTEAFF

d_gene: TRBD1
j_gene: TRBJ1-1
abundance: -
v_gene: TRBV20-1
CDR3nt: TGCAGTGCTAGGTCAACAGGGGGCAGGAACACTGAAGCTTTCTTT
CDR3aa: CSARSTGGRNTEAFF

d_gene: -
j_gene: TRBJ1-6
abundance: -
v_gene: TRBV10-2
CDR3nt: TGCGCCAGCAGTGAGTGGGTCGGGGGGTCACCCCTCCACTTT
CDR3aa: CASSEWVGGSPLHF

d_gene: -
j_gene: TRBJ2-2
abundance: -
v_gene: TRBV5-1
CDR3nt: TGCGCCAGCAGGTCACAATCATACACCGGGGAGCTGTTTTTT
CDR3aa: CASRSQSYTGELFF

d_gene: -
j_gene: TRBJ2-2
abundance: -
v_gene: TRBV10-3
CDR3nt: TGTGCCATCAGTGAGTCTTTGTCCGCAACCGGGGAGCTGTTTTTT
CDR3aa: CAISESLSATGELFF

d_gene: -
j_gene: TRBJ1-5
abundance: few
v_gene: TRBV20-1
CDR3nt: TGCAGTGCGAGTACTCCATCGCAGCCCCAGCATTTT
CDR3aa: CSASTPSQPQHF

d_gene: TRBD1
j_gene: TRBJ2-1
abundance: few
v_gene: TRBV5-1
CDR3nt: TGCGCCAGCAGCTCGGTCGGACAGGTCCTCAATGAGCAGTTCTTC
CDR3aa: CASSSVGQVLNEQFF

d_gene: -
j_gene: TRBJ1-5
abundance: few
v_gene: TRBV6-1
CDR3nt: TGTGCCAGCAGATCAGGGAAAAATAGCAATCAGCCCCAGCATTTT
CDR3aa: CASRSGKNSNQPQHF

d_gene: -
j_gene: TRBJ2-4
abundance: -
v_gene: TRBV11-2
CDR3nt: TGTGCCAGCAGCTTAGGCCCCACGGGACAATTAGCCAAAAACATTCAGTACTTC
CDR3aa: CASSLGPTGQLAKNIQYF

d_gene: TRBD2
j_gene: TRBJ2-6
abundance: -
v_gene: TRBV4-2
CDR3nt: TGTGCCAGCAGCTCCGGGACTAGCGTCTCCGGGGCCAACGTCCTGACTTTC
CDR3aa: CASSSGTSVSGANVLTF

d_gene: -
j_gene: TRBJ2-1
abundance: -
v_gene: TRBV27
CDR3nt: TGTGCCAGCAGACACAGGGGAGGGGGGATGAATGAGCAGTTCTTC
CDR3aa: CASRHRGGGMNEQFF

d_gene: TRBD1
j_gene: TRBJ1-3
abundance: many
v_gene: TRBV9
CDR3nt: TGTGCCAGCAGCGCATTAGGGGGCTTCTCTGGAAACACCATATATTTT
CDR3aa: CASSALGGFSGNTIYF

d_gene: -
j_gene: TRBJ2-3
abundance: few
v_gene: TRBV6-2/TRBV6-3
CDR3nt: TGTGCCAGCAGTTACACTGCTGCAGATACGCAGTATTTT
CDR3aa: CASSYTAADTQYF

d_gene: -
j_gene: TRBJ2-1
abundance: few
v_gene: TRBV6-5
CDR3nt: TGTGCCAGCAGTTCCCTCCTCGGTGAACGCAGAAACAATGAGCAGTTCTTC
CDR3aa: CASSSLLGERRNNEQFF

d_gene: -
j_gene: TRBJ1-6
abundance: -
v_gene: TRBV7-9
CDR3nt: TGTGCCAGCAGCCCGACAGAAACAGGCTCACCCCTCCACTTT
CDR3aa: CASSPTETGSPLHF

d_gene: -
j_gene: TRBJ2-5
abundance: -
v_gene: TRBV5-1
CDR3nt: TGCGCCAGCAGCCAAAAGAGGACAGTTCTGGGTCAAGAGACCCAGTACTTC
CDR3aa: CASSQKRTVLGQETQYF

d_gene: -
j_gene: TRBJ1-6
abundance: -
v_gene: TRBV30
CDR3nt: TGTGCCTGGGTCCGGGACTCAAATTCACCCCTCCACTTT
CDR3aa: CAWVRDSNSPLHF

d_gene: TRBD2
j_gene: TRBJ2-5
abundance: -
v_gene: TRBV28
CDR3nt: TGTGCCAGCAGTTTGTGGCTAGCGGGGAGGGGAGAGACCCAGTACTTC
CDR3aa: CASSLWLAGRGETQYF

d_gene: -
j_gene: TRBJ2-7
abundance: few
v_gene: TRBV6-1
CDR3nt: TGTGCCAGCAGACTCCCGAGCAGCCTTCGGGACGAGCAGTACTTC
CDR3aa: CASRLPSSLRDEQYF

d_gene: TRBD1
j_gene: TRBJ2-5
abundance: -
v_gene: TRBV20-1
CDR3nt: TGCAGTGCTAGAAGACAGGGGGGAGAGACCCAGTACTTC
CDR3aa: CSARRQGGETQYF

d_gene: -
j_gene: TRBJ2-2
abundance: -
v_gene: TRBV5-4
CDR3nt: TGTGCCAGCAGAGGCAGCGCGAACACCGGGGAGCTGTTTTTT
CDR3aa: CASRGSANTGELFF

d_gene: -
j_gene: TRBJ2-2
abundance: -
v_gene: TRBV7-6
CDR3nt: TGTGCCAGCAGCTTAGGTGTGGGGCCAACCGGGGAGCTGTTTTTT
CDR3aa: CASSLGVGPTGELFF

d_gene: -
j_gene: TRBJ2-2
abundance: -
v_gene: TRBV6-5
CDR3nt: TGTGCCAGCAGTTATCTACAGGTGTCTGGGGAGCTGTTTTTT
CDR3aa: CASSYLQVSGELFF

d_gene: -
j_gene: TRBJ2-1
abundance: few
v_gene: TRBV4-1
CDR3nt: TGCGCCAGCAGCCAACCCACCCGGGGCAGGGCATTAAATGAGCAGTTCTTC
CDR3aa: CASSQPTRGRALNEQFF

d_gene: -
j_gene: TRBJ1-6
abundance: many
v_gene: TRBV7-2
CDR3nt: TGTGCCAGCAGCGGACAATTAGATTCACCCCTCCACTTT
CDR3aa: CASSGQLDSPLHF

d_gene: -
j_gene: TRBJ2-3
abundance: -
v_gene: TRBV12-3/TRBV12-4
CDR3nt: TGTGCCAGCAGTTTCAGGGAACCGGATACGCAGTATTTT
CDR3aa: CASSFREPDTQYF

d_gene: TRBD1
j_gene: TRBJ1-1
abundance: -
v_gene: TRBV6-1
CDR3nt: TGTGCCAGCAGCCACCAGGGGGAAATTGAAGCTTTCTTT
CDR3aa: CASSHQGEIEAFF

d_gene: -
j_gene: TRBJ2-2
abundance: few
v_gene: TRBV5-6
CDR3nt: TGTGCCAGCAGTGCCACGGTGGTCCAGGCGAACACCGGGGAGCTGTTTTTT
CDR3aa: CASSATVVQANTGELFF

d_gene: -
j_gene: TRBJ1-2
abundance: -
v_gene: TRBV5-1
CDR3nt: TGCGCCAGCAGCTTGGATTTTTCCACCCGCTATGGCTACACCTTC
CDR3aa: CASSLDFSTRYGYTF

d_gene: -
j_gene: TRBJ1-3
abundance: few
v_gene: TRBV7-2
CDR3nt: TGTGCCAGCAGCTTCGCAGGACTCTCTGGAAACACCATATATTTT
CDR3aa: CASSFAGLSGNTIYF

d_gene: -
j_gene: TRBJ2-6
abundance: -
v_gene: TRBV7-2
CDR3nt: TGTGCCAGCAGCTTAGAGGTGGCTGGGGCCAACGTCCTGACTTTC
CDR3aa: CASSLEVAGANVLTF

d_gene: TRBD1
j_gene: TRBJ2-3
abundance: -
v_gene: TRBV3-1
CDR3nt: TGTGCCAGCAGGCGACAGGGGAGAGGCACAGATACGCAGTATTTT
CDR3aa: CASRRQGRGTDTQYF

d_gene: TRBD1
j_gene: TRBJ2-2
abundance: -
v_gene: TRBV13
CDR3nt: TGTGCCAGCAGTCCACCAACAGGGGGCGGGGAGCTGTTTTTT
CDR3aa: CASSPPTGGGELFF

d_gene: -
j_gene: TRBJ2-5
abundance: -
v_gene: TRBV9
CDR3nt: TGTGCCAGTACTGACAGCCAAGAGACCCAGTACTTC
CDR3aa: CASTDSQETQYF

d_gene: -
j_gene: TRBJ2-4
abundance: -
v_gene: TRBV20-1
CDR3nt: TGCAGTGCTCGCAGATCCAGGGGACTAGCCAAAAACATTCAGTACTTC
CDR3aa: CSARRSRGLAKNIQYF

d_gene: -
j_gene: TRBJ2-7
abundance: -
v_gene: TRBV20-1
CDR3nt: TGCAGTGCTAGGGCGCAAGGCCGTGAGCAGTACTTC
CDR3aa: CSARAQGREQYF

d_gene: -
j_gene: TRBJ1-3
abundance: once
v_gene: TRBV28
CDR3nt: TGTGCCAGCAGACAGCTCGGTGGAAACACCATATATTTT
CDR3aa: CASRQLGGNTIYF

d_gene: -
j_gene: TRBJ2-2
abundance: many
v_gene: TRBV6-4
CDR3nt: TGTGCCAGCAGTGAAGGGGACACCGGGGAGCTGTTTTTT
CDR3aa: CASSEGDTGELFF

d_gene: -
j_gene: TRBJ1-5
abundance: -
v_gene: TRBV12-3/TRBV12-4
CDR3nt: TGTGCCAGCAGCTCGGGGGGGGCGTTCGGCAATCAGCCCCAGCATTTT
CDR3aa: CASSSGGAFGNQPQHF

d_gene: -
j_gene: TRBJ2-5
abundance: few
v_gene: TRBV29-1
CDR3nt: TGCAGCGCCTCCCCCAGGGAAGAGACCCAGTACTTC
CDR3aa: CSASPREETQYF

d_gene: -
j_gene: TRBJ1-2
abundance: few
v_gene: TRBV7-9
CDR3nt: TGTGCCAGCAGCTTAGACGACGGATATGGCTACACCTTC
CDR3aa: CASSLDDGYGYTF

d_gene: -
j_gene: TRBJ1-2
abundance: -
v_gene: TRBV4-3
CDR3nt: TGCGCCAGCAGCCCGGTTGTAGGGGATGGCTACACCTTC
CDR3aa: CASSPVVGDGYTF

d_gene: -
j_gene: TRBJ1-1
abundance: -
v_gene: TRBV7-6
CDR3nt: TGTGCCAGCATGGGGTTAGGCACTGAAGCTTTCTTT
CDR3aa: CASMGLGTEAFF

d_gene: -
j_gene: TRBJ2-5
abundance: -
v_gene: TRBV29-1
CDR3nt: TGCAGCGTTACCTACTCGAGGGACACCCACCAAGAGACCCAGTACTTC
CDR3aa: CSVTYSRDTHQETQYF

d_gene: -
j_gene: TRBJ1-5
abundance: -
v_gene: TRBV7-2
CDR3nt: TGTGCCAGCAGCTTCGTACTTAGCAATCAGCCCCAGCATTTT
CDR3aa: CASSFVLSNQPQHF

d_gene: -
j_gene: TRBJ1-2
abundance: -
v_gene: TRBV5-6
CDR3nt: TGTGCCAGCAGAATTTCCGGGATACCCTACGACCTCTATGGCTACACCTTC
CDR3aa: CASRISGIPYDLYGYTF

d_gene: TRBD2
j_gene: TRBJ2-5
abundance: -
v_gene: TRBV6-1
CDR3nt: TGTGCCACCTCGGGACTAGCGGGAGAGACCCAGTACTTC
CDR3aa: CATSGLAGETQYF

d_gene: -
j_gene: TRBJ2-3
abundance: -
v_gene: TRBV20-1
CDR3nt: TGCAGTGCTAGAATCCTGGCGAGGGGGATACATACGCAGTATTTT
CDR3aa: CSARILARGIHTQYF

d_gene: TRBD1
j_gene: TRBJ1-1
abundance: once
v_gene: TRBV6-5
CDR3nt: TGTGCCAGCAGGTACAGGGGCACTGAAGCTTTCTTT
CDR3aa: CASRYRGTEAFF

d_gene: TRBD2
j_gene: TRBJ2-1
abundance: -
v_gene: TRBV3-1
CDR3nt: TGTGCCAGCAGCCACCGACTAGCGGGTTACAATGAGCAGTTCTTC
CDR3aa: CASSHRLAGYNEQFF

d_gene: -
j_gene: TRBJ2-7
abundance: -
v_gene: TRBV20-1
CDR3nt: TGCAGTGCTACAGGGGCATGGGCCTACGAGCAGTACTTC
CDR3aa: CSATGAWAYEQYF

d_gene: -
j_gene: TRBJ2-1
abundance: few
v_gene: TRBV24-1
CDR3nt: TGTGCCACCAGTGATTCCGCGCAGGGCCACAATGAGCAGTTCTTC
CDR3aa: CATSDSAQGHNEQFF

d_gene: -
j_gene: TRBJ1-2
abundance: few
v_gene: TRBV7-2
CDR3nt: TGTGCCAGCAGCTTAGCGTCCGGGAATGGCTACACCTTC
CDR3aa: CASSLASGNGYTF

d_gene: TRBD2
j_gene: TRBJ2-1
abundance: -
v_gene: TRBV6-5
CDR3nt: TGTGCCAGCAGTTACAGGTGGCGGGGGGGCGAAAATGAGCAGTTCTTC
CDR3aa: CASSYRWRGGENEQFF

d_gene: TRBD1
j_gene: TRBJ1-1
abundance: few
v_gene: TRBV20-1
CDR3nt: TGCAGTGCTACCAGGACAGGGGTGGGCACTGAAGCTTTCTTT
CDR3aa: CSATRTGVGTEAFF

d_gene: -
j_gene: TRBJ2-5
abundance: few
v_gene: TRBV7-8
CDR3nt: TGTGCCAGCAGCCGATTAGGACTGCAAGAGACCCAGTACTTC
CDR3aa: CASSRLGLQETQYF

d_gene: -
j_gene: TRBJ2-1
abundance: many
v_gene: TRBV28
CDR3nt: TGTGCCAGCAGTCGACAGGGAGGGGATGAGCAGTTCTTC
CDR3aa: CASSRQGGDEQFF

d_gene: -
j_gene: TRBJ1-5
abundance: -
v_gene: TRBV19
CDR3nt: TGTGCCAGTAGTATGCGGTTCCAGTTTGGGGGGTCTCAGCCCCAGCATTTT
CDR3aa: CASSMRFQFGGSQPQHF

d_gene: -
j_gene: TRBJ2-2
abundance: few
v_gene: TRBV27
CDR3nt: TGTGCCAGCAGTTCGACCCAGCACAGGATGGGGGAGCTGTTTTTT
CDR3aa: CASSSTQHRMGELFF

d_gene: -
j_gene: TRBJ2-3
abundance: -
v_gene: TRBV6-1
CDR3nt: TGTGCCAGCACGATAGGGGCTAGCACAGATACGCAGTATTTT
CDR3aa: CASTIGASTDTQYF